This T cell receptor beta chain was recovered during a study of T cell responses to AZD1222 COVID-19 vaccine. The wider study: Second doses that came at about 4 or about 12 weeks were put together. Study-wide findings and caveats: Possibly, clonal diversity was underestimated; donors were largely white British and included more females.

Assay used: immunoSEQ multiplex PCR; TCRdb lists only in-frame clones, some missing. The sample has 150,000 to 200,000 clones, about 95% seen once. On this clone itself: Its antigen is not known.

Germline CDR1 SGDLS, CDR2 YYNGEE. This CDR3 spans 15 amino acids. Trimming at V came to 4 bases and at J to 1 base, leaving 5 bases not matched to a gene. The chain recombines TRBV9 with TRBJ2-3; 8 nucleotides align to TRBD2. This TCR was recovered from an adult in good health. Specimen: peripheral blood, collected on day 0 of AZD1222 vaccination. The chain's CDR3 is CASSPVAGRTDTQYF. The CDR3 region has the DNA TGTGCCAGCAGCCCCGTAGCGGGACGCACAGATACGCAGTATTTT.